This TCR beta chain stems from a study of cytomegalovirus exposure and HLA in healthy donors. The PCR used 60 Vbeta and 13 Jbeta primers. Generated by immunoSEQ multiplex PCR, the TCRdb table keeps only in-frame clones and is missing some. The table lists approximately 190,000 clones, roughly 82% of them singletons. This TCR was sampled from a woman between 45 and 60 years old in good health and CMV-seropositive. The sequenced sample was PBMCs.

As DNA, the CDR3 is TGTGCCAGCAGTGGGGGGACAGGGAAAGGCAATCAGCCCCAGCATTTT. This encodes CASSGGTGKGNQPQHF. The chain combines TRBV25-1 with TRBJ1-5; the match to TRBD1 covers 9 bases. The CDR3 has 16 amino acids. Germline CDR1 reads MGHDK; CDR2 reads SYGVNS. The junction had 6 bases not matched to a gene; V was cut back by 4 bases and J by 2 bases.